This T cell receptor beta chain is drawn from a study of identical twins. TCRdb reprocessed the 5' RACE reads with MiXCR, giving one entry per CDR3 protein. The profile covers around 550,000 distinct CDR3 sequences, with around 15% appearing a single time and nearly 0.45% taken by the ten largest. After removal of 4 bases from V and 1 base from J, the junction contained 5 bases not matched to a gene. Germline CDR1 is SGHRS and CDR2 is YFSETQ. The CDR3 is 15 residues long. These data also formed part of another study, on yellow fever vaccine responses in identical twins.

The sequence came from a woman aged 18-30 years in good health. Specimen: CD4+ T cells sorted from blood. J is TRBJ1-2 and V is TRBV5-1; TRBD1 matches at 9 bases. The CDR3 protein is CASSPGTGLNYGYTF. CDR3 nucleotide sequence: TGCGCCAGCAGCCCTGGGACAGGGCTTAACTATGGCTACACCTTC.